This TCR beta chain derives from a study of response to subunit inactivated influenza vaccine. Turning to this clonotype: Its antigen remains unidentified.

Study results and limitations: Each seasonal influenza vaccination, the authors suggested, recruits few new T cells.

TCRdb used MiXCR to reprocess the RT-PCR reads, holding one entry per CDR3 protein. The sample shows about 800,000 distinct CDR3 sequences, 21% of them seen only once. Between the trimmed V and J ends, which lost 4 bases and 6 bases, there was a span of 14 bases. Germline V lookup: CDR1 SGDLS, CDR2 YYNGEE. The CDR3 is 14 residues long. The chain joins TRBV9 to TRBJ1-5, with D possibly being TRBD1 (6 bases). Here the sequenced sample was PBMCs from blood, taken 4 to 6 days after vaccination. The origin of this receptor is a man in his fifties who received an inactivated influenza vaccine. The CDR3 loop is CASSRNRVGQPQHF. DNA for the CDR3: TGTGCCAGCAGCCGGAACAGGGTGGGTCAGCCCCAGCATTTT.